Sequencing of this T cell receptor (beta chain) was carried out in a study of cytomegalovirus exposure and HLA in healthy donors. PCR employed 60 Vbeta and 13 Jbeta primers. The data were produced by immunoSEQ multiplex PCR, yet TCRdb's version contains in-frame clones alone and is incomplete. The table shows 170,000 or so clones, with approximately 80% occurring only once. Whole-study results and caveats: In an earlier analysis, in under 700 donors, most V segments appeared productive either ~90% or ~30% of the time. The authors enumerated around 150 TCR beta chains as linked to cytomegalovirus. Three chains tied to CMV proved CMV antigen-specific in vitro.

The CDR3 covers 14 residues. Germline V gene lookup returns CDR1 LGHNA and CDR2 YSLEER. V lost 2 bases and J lost 5; bases outside the gene matches: 4. Concerning this clone: Its antigen is unknown.

The sequencing input was PBMCs. This sequence originates from a man aged 18 to 29 in good health and CMV-seronegative. The genes are TRBV4-3 and TRBJ2-5; 8 bases map to TRBD1. The CDR3 spells CASSQTDRAETQYF. CDR3 sequence (DNA): TGCGCCAGCAGCCAAACGGACAGGGCGGAGACCCAGTACTTC.